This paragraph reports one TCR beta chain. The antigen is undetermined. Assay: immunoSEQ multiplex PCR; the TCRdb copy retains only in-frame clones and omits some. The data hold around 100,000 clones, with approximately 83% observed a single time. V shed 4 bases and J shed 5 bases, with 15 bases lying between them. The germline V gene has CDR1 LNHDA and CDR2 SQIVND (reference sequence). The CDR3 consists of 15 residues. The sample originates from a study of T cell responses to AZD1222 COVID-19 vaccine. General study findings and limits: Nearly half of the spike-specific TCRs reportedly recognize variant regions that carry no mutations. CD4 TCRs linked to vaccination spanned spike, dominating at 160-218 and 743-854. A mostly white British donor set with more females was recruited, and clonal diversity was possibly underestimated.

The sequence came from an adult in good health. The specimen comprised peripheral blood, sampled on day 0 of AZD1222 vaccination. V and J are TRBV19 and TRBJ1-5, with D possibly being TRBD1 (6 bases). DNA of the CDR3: TGTGCCAGTAGTAGGGGGGCGGTTACCTATCAGCCCCAGCATTTT. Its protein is CASSRGAVTYQPQHF.